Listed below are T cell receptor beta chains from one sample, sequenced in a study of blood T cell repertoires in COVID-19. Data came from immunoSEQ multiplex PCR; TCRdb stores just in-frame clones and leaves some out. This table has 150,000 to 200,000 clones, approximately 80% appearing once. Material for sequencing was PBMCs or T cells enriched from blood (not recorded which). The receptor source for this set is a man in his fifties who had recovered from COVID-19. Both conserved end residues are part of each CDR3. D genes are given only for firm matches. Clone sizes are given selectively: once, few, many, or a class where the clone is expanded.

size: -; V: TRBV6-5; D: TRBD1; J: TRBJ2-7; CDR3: CASSYKTGGGEQYF; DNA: TGTGCCAGCAGTTACAAGACAGGGGGAGGCGAGCAGTACTTC
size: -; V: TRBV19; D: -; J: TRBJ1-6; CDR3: CASSSVRNSPLHF; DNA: TGTGCCAGTAGTAGTGTTCGTAATTCACCCCTCCACTTT
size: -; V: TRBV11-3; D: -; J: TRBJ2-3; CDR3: CASSYGGGASTDTQYF; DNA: TGTGCCAGCAGCTATGGCGGAGGGGCGAGCACAGATACGCAGTATTTT
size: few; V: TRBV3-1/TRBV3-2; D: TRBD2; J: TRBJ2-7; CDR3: CASSPNRLAGGYEQYF; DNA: TGTGCCAGCAGCCCTAATAGACTAGCGGGGGGCTACGAGCAGTACTTC
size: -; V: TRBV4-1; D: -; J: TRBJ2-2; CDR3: CASSHQNPGELFF; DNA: TGCGCCAGCAGCCACCAGAATCCCGGGGAGCTGTTTTTT
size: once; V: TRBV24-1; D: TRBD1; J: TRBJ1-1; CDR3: CATSGASRDRANTEAFF; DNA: TGTGCCACCAGTGGGGCCTCTAGGGACAGGGCGAACACTGAAGCTTTCTTT
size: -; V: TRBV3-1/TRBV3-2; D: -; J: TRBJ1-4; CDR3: CASSQQGTGNEKLFF; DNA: TGTGCCAGCAGCCAACAGGGGACGGGTAATGAAAAACTGTTTTTT
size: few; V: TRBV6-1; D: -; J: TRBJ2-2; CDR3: CASSEVGSKFHSGELFF; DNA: TGTGCCAGCAGTGAAGTGGGCAGTAAGTTCCACAGCGGGGAGCTGTTTTTT
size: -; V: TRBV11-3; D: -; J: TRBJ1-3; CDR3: CASSPGFSGNTIYF; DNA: TGTGCCAGCAGTCCAGGGTTCTCTGGAAACACCATATATTTT
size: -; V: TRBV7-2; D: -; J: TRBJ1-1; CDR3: CASSLQGFNTEAFF; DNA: TGTGCCAGCAGCTTACAGGGTTTTAACACTGAAGCTTTCTTT
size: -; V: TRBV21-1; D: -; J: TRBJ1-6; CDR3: CASSRTDSSYNSPLHF; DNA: TGTGCCAGCAGCAGAACAGACAGCTCCTATAATTCACCCCTCCACTTT
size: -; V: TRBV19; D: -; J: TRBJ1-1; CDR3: CASSIGQKNTEAFF; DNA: TGTGCCAGTAGTATTGGCCAGAAGAACACTGAAGCTTTCTTT
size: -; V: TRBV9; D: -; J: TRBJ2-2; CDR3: CASSEGQNTGELFF; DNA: TGTGCCAGCAGCGAGGGACAGAACACCGGGGAGCTGTTTTTT
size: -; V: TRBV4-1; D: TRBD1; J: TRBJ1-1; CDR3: CASSHGIRGTGWGMNTEAFF; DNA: TGCGCCAGCAGCCATGGCATACGTGGGACAGGGTGGGGGATGAACACTGAAGCTTTCTTT
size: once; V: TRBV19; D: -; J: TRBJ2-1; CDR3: CASSIGQNNEQFF; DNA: TGTGCCAGTAGTATAGGGCAGAACAATGAGCAGTTCTTC
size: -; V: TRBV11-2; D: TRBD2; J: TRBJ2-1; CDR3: CASSLLVSGTSYNEQFF; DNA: TGTGCCAGCAGCTTATTAGTAAGCGGGACCTCCTACAATGAGCAGTTCTTC
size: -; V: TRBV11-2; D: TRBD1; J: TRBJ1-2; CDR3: CASSSTGGYGYTF; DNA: TGTGCCAGCAGCTCGACAGGGGGCTATGGCTACACCTTC
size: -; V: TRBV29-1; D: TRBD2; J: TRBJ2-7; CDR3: CSVSTGTSSYEQYF; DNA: TGCAGCGTCTCTACCGGGACTAGTTCCTACGAGCAGTACTTC
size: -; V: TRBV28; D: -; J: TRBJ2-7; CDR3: CASSRIHTVSREQYF; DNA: TGTGCCAGCAGCCGCATTCATACTGTTAGCCGCGAGCAGTACTTC
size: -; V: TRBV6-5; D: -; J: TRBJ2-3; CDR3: CATNRGDTQYF; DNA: TGTGCCACGAACCGAGGTGATACGCAGTATTTT
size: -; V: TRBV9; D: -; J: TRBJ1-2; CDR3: CASSVEGVDGYTF; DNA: TGTGCCAGCAGCGTAGAAGGGGTCGATGGCTACACCTTC
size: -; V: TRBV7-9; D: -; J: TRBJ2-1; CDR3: CASSSTTGNEQFF; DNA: TGTGCCAGCAGCTCGACGACGGGGAATGAGCAGTTCTTC